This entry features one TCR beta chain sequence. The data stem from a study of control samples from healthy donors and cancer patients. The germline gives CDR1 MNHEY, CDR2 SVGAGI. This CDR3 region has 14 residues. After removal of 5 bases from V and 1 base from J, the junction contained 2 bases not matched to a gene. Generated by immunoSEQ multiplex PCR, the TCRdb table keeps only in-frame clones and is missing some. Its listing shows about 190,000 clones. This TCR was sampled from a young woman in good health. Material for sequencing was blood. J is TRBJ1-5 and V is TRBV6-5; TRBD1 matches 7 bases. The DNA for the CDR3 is TGTGCCAGCAGTCACAGGGGAAGCAATCAGCCCCAGCATTTT. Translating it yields CASSHRGSNQPQHF.